The 14 T cell receptor beta chains listed next were all sequenced from one sample in a study of glioma-infiltrating T cells. Using RNA template, CDR3s of TCR alpha and beta were amplified with iRepertoire arm-PCR. TCRdb ran MiXCR on the multiplex PCR reads and lists one entry per CDR3 protein. The sample comprises roughly 130,000 distinct CDR3 sequences, around a quarter of which are singletons, and around 28% rests with the top ten. Specimen: glioma tissue, nonneoplastic brain tissue, or PBMCs (not recorded which). Source of these receptors: a human donor with low-grade glioma or glioblastoma, undergoing nonglioma brain surgery, or in good health (not recorded which).

This clonotype was recorded many times. In DNA form, the CDR3 reads TGTGCCAGCAGTTTCCGGGGGGAGACCCAGTACTTC. It yields the protein CASSFRGETQYF. The chain uses TRBV27 and TRBJ2-5, with a tentative D call TRBD2 (6 bases). V lost 3 bases, J lost 5 bases, and 7 bases lay in between. The CDR3 sequence is 12 residues long. The germline CDR1 and CDR2 sequences are MNHEY and SMNVEV (reference sequence).

Regarding this clonotype: Germline and junction disagree at one end, which may indicate a read error. The chain recombines TRBV7-8 with TRBJ1-6; TRBD1 agrees at 7 bases. The CDR3 length is 17 residues. CDR1 and CDR2 from the germline V gene are SGHVS and FQNEAQ. The CDR3 DNA sequence: TGTGCCAGCAGCTTGGGACCCAGGGGGGCCTATAATTCACCCCTCGACTTT. As protein: CASSLGPRGAYNSPLDF.

V gene TRBV3-1 combines with J gene TRBJ1-5; TRBD1 is a possible D gene (5 bases). The CDR3 consists of 13 residues. Per the germline V gene, CDR1 is LGHDT and CDR2 is YNNKEL (reference sequence). Trimming removed 0 bases from V and 16 bases from J, with 16 bases in between. CDR3 region: CASSQDRGQPNHF. CDR3 nucleotide sequence: TGTGCCAGCAGCCAAGATCGGGGCCAGCCGAACCATTTT.

This clonotype came up a few times. The chain is built from TRBV20-1 and TRBJ2-7, with a weak D call TRBD2 (5 bases). The V end was cut by 6 bases, the J end by 4 bases, with 19 bases between. From germline, CDR1 is DFQATT and CDR2 SNEGSKA (reference sequence). The CDR3 extends over 14 amino acids. CDR3 sequence (DNA): TGCAGTGCCCCCCGGCGGGCGGGCGGGTACGAGCAGTACGTC. Its translation: CSAPRRAGGYEQYV.

Comment on this clonotype: One end of the junction fails to match germline, which may point to a read error. The chain has TRBV6-1 and TRBJ1-5; D not certain. The CDR3 spans 16 residues. From germline, CDR1 is MNHNS and CDR2 SASEGT. CDR3 sequence (DNA): TGCGCCAGCGCCCTCCGGTCCCTTAATAGCAATCAGCCCCAGCATTTT. It encodes CASALRSLNSNQPQHF.

The sample holds many counts of this clonotype. This chain joins TRBV15 and TRBJ2-3; 11 bases line up with TRBD2. The germline V gene has CDR1 LNHNV and CDR2 YYDKDF (reference sequence). The CDR3 length is 17 residues. V gave up 3 bases and J gave up 4 bases; unmatched junction bases: 9. The CDR3 DNA follows: TGTGCCACCAGCAGGGGAGGTAGCGGGGGGGCCGCAGATACGCAGTATTTT. Translated: CATSRGGSGGAADTQYF.

The chain has TRBV2 and TRBJ2-3; tentative D call: TRBD1 (5 bases). V was cut by 6 bases and J by 2 bases, with 12 bases left in between. Germline V lookup: CDR1 SNHLY, CDR2 FYNNEI. This CDR3 spans 14 amino acids. The CDR3 protein is CASRSAGHTDTQYF. CDR3 coding DNA: TGTGCCAGCAGGTCGGCAGGACACACAGATACGCAGTATTTT.

This clonotype was observed many times. The V call is TRBV28, the J call TRBJ1-2; no clear D gene. Germline CDR1 reads MDHEN; CDR2 reads SYDVKM. The length of the CDR3 is 14 residues. The V gene lost 3 bases and the J gene lost 0 bases, with 8 bases spanning the gap. DNA for the CDR3: TGTGCCAGCAGTTTGGAACGAGCTAACTATGGCTACACCTTC. Amino acid sequence: CASSLERANYGYTF.

In its sample, this clonotype was seen a few times. The rearrangement links TRBV20-1 to TRBJ2-5; 13 bases align to TRBD2. The CDR3 contains 17 residues. Trimming cost V 2 bases and J 3 bases; bases outside gene matches: 9. CDR1 is DFQATT and CDR2 is SNEGSKA in the germline V gene (reference sequence). CDR3 nucleotides: TGCAGTGCTAGACCCTTGGGACTAGCGGGACACAAAGAGACCCAGTACTTC. It is translated as CSARPLGLAGHKETQYF.

This clonotype was detected a few times. The chain links TRBV2 to TRBJ1-1; TRBD1 is a possible D gene (6 bases). CDR1 and CDR2 from the germline V gene are SNHLY and FYNNEI. The length of the CDR3 is 15 residues. V lost 6 bases and J 3 bases, leaving 17 bases between the germline ends. The CDR3 sequence is CASRGSGGLDTEAFF. For the CDR3, the DNA is TGTGCCAGCAGGGGTTCTGGGGGCCTGGACACTGAAGCTTTCTTT.

This CDR3 is CASSVGISGEDEQFF. In nucleotides, the CDR3 is TGTGCCAGCAGCGTAGGTATTAGCGGGGAGGATGAGCAGTTCTTC. This chain joins TRBV9 and TRBJ2-1; TRBD2 aligns across 8 bases. CDR1 is SGDLS, CDR2 YYNGEE, per germline. V lost 0 bases and J lost 8; bases outside the gene matches: 7. The CDR3 spans 15 residues. The whole variable domain, filled in from reference TRBV9 and TRBJ2-1, reads DSGVTQTPKHLITATGQRVTLRCSPRSGDLSVYWYQQSLDQGLQFLIQYYNGEERAKGNILERFSAQQFPDLHSELNLSSLELGDSALYFCASSVGISGEDEQFFGPGTRLTVL.

The sample holds a few counts of this clonotype. The V gene is TRBV19, the J gene TRBJ1-5, with no clear D. Germline V CDR1 and CDR2: LNHDA, SQIVND (reference sequence). The CDR3 extends over 12 amino acids. The V end lost 9 bases, the J end lost 3 bases, and 9 bases lay between the germline ends. In nucleotides, the CDR3 is TGTGCCAGCCGGGAGGACAATCAGCCCCAGCATTTT. This sequence encodes CASREDNQPQHF.

This clonotype was picked up a small number of times. V is TRBV7-2 and J is TRBJ1-5; 12 bases fit TRBD1. This CDR3 has 13 amino acids. J gave up 7 bases and V 6 bases, and 1 base lay outside the gene matches. The germline V gene has CDR1 SGHTA and CDR2 FQGNSA. CDR3 in amino acids: CASRGTGGQPQHF. CDR3 DNA: TGTGCCAGCAGAGGGACAGGGGGCCAGCCCCAGCATTTT.

The chain carries TRBV28 and TRBJ1-4, with TRBD1 identical over 7 bases. The V segment lost 6 bases and the J segment 2 bases; nucleotides outside the gene matches: 9. Germline CDR1 and CDR2: MDHEN and SYDVKM. The CDR3 has 16 residues. CDR3 in amino acids: CASSLRDRATNEKLFF. The CDR3 DNA is TGTGCCAGCAGCCTAAGGGACAGAGCTACTAATGAAAAACTGTTTTTT. The full variable domain, with the rest looked up from reference TRBV28 and TRBJ1-4, is DVKVTQSSRYLVKRTGEKVFLECVQDMDHENMFWYRQDPGLGLRLIYFSYDVKMKEKGDIPEGYSVSREKKERFSLILESASTNQTSMYLCASSLRDRATNEKLFFGSGTQLSVL.